The 8 T cell receptor beta chains presented below share a single source sample, sequenced in a study of T cell responses to AZD1222 COVID-19 vaccine. Using immunoSEQ multiplex PCR, the repertoire was profiled, and TCRdb retains in-frame clones only, with some absent. Here the sample spans around 130,000 clones, about 85% being singletons. This specimen consisted of peripheral blood, obtained 28 days after the second AZD1222 dose. These receptors were taken from an adult who received the AZD1222 COVID-19 vaccine.

The chain carries TRBV30 and TRBJ1-1; maybe TRBD1 (5 bases). Looked up from germline, CDR1 is GTSNPN and CDR2 is SVGIG (reference sequence). The CDR3 runs to 12 residues. Trimming cost V 0 bases and J 11 bases, with 13 bases left between them. The CDR3 DNA sequence: TGTGCCTGGAGTGTACCCGGGGCGGGGGCTTTCTTT. It translates to CAWSVPGAGAFF.

The CDR3 sequence: CAWSTSFQGQPSYNSPLHF. CDR3 bases: TGTGCCTGGAGTACATCATTTCAGGGGCAACCCTCCTATAATTCACCCCTCCACTTT. V is TRBV30 and J is TRBJ1-6; D perhaps matches TRBD1 (6 bases). Germline V gene data show CDR1 as GTSNPN and CDR2 as SVGIG (reference sequence). V lost 2 bases, J lost 0 bases, and 20 bases lay in between. This CDR3 contains 19 residues.

The chain has TRBV19 and TRBJ1-1; D possibly corresponds to TRBD1 (6 bases). In germline, CDR1 is LNHDA, CDR2 SQIVND (reference sequence). Between the trimmed V and J ends, which lost 0 bases and 6 bases, there was a span of 14 bases. CDR3 length: 15 residues. CDR3 region: CASSIDNGGRAEAFF. In DNA form, the CDR3 reads TGTGCCAGTAGTATAGACAACGGGGGGCGGGCTGAAGCTTTCTTT.

This chain links TRBV5-1 with TRBJ2-5; D is tentatively TRBD1 or TRBD2 (5 bases each). The CDR3 has 16 residues. V lost 2 bases and J 1 base, leaving 15 bases between the germline ends. The germline V gene has CDR1 SGHRS and CDR2 YFSETQ. The CDR3 loop reads CASSFLWDRAQETQYF. The CDR3 nucleotides are TGCGCCAGCAGCTTTTTGTGGGACCGAGCCCAAGAGACCCAGTACTTC.

The count of this clone is one. This chain uses TRBV7-9 with TRBJ2-5; D is ambiguous. The germline V gene encodes CDR1 SEHNR and CDR2 FQNEAQ (reference sequence). V was trimmed by 1 base and J by 7 bases, leaving 7 bases between them. The CDR3 is 12 amino acids. CDR3 DNA sequence: TGTGCCAGCAGCTTAGAAGTGGGGACCCAGTACTTC. Translated, it gives CASSLEVGTQYF.

This clone was seen a few times. The chain has TRBV21-1 and TRBJ2-7; the table's D call of TRBD1 was not tested on the DNA. TRBV21-1 is flagged as a pseudogene. The CDR3 contains 16 residues. Here the CDR3 reads CASSKCVSDRVHEQYF. CDR3 nucleotides: TGTGCCAGCAGCAAATGTGTTTCGGACAGGGTTCACGAGCAGTACTTC.

The chain joins TRBV10-3 to TRBJ1-5; 7 bases line up with TRBD1. The CDR3 sequence is 13 residues long. V was clipped by 4 bases and J by 11 bases; unmatched bases: 8. The germline CDR1 and CDR2 sequences are ENHRY and SYGVKD. CDR3 DNA sequence: TGTGCCATCAGTGTGGACAGGCGGGAGGCCCAGCATTTT. Translation gives CAISVDRREAQHF.

The chain combines TRBV11-2 with TRBJ1-4, with a possible D match to TRBD1 (6 bases). V was shortened by 1 base and J by 7 bases, with 13 bases between the two germline ends. Germline CDR1 and CDR2: SGHAT and FQNNGV. There are 15 residues in the CDR3. The CDR3: CASSLAGQGREKLFF. The CDR3 DNA sequence: TGTGCCAGCAGCTTAGCAGGGCAGGGGCGTGAAAAACTGTTTTTT. The full variable domain, in which reference TRBV11-2 and TRBJ1-4 provide the parts outside the CDR3, is EAGVAQSPRYKIIEKRQSVAFWCNPISGHATLYWYQQILGQGPKLLIQFQNNGVVDDSQLPKDRFSAERLKGVDSTLKIQPAKLEDSAVYLCASSLAGQGREKLFFGSGTQLSVL.